Below are 20 T cell receptor beta chains sequenced from a single sample in a study of T cell repertoires in cytomegalovirus infection. Antigen specificity for these receptors is unknown. TCRdb redid the calling of the reads with MiXCR, one entry per CDR3 protein. The table shows about 900,000 distinct CDR3 sequences, with about a third occurring only once. The sample here was cultured CD8+ T cells from PBMCs, taken from culture after CMV antigen stimulation. These receptors were collected from a human donor in good health (CMV status not recorded). Some clones in this sample may be carry-over from other donors' samples.

This clonotype came up a few times. This rearrangement joins TRBV2 to TRBJ2-1; D tentatively reads TRBD1 or TRBD2 (6 bases each). Germline CDR1 is SNHLY and CDR2 is FYNNEI. This CDR3 has 16 residues. V gave up 8 bases and J gave up 7 bases, with 24 bases separating them. CDR3: CASADAGQGRRNEQFF. The CDR3 nucleotides are TGTGCCAGCGCTGATGCGGGGCAGGGGCGACGGAATGAGCAGTTCTTC. Looking up the rest from reference TRBV2 and TRBJ2-1 gives the full variable domain: EPEVTQTPSHQVTQMGQEVILRCVPISNHLYFYWYRQILGQKVEFLVSFYNNEISEKSEIFDDQFSVERPDGSNFTLKIRSTKLEDSAMYFCASADAGQGRRNEQFFGPGTRLTVL.

The J gene is TRBJ2-7, the V gene TRBV12-3 or TRBV12-4; possibly TRBD1 or TRBD2 for D (5 bases each). Trimming removed 1 base from V and 4 bases from J, with 20 bases in between. The CDR3 runs 17 residues. The CDR3 is CASSLGWDGGTAYEQYF. The DNA of the CDR3 is TGTGCCAGCAGTTTAGGTTGGGACGGCGGCACTGCTTACGAGCAGTACTTC.

The rearrangement links TRBV5-1 to TRBJ2-3; D ambiguous. V gave up 0 bases and J gave up 0 bases, with 11 bases separating them. Germline CDR1 is SGHRS and CDR2 is YFSETQ. This CDR3 region has 16 residues. This CDR3 is CASSLEAMTSTDTQYF. The CDR3 DNA sequence: TGCGCCAGCAGCTTGGAGGCTATGACTAGCACAGATACGCAGTATTTT.

In regard to this clonotype: Just one base apart from a much larger clone, this may be a read error. The DNA for the CDR3 is TGTGCCAGCAACTTAGTTGGGACAATGAACACTGAAGCTTTCTTT. It translates to CASNLVGTMNTEAFF. V gene TRBV11-1 combines with J gene TRBJ1-1, with a tentative D call TRBD1 (6 bases). CDR1 and CDR2 from the germline V gene are SGHAT and FQDESV (reference sequence). This CDR3 is 15 amino acids long.

The chain recombines TRBV12-3 or TRBV12-4 with TRBJ1-5; a possible D gene is TRBD1 (6 bases). CDR3 length: 14 residues. Trimming took 3 bases from V and 6 from J, leaving 12 bases between them. CDR3 region: CASSFGRGAQPQHF. In DNA, the CDR3 is TGTGCCAGCAGTTTTGGCAGGGGAGCTCAGCCCCAGCATTTT.

The gene calls are TRBV4-1 and TRBJ2-5, with D perhaps matching TRBD1 (8 bases). The CDR3 sequence is 16 residues long. V was cut by 4 bases and J by 3 bases, with 18 bases left in between. Germline CDR1 is MGHRA and CDR2 is YSYEKL. This CDR3 reads CASSPRGAGGKETQYF. The CDR3 DNA reads as TGCGCCAGCAGCCCCCGGGGGGCAGGGGGCAAAGAGACCCAGTACTTC.

This rearrangement joins TRBV6-1 to TRBJ2-7; D is uncertain. Trimming took 5 bases from V and 6 from J, leaving 17 bases between them. The germline V gene encodes CDR1 MNHNS and CDR2 SASEGT. The CDR3 length is 14 residues. The CDR3 sequence: CASSYETYVREQYV. DNA for the CDR3: TGTGCCAGCAGTTACGAGACCTACGTCCGCGAGCAGTACGTC.

The chain joins TRBV24-1 to TRBJ2-2; D not certain. The germline V and J ends were trimmed by 5 bases and 0 bases, with 6 bases remaining between them. The CDR3 is made up of 14 amino acids. Looked up from germline, CDR1 is KGHDR and CDR2 is SFDVKD. The CDR3 is CATSGKANTGELFF. The CDR3 bases are TGTGCCACCAGTGGAAAGGCGAACACCGGGGAGCTGTTTTTT.

This clonotype was found a few times. V is TRBV6-8 and J is TRBJ1-4; no definite D call. Trimming took 4 bases from V and 2 from J, leaving 11 bases between them. Germline CDR1 is MNHGY and CDR2 is SAAAGT. This CDR3 has 15 residues. CDR3 amino acids: CASSSTPSTNEKLFF. CDR3 coding DNA: TGTGCCAGCAGTTCGACCCCATCCACTAATGAAAAACTGTTTTTT.

This chain uses TRBV20-1 with TRBJ1-5, with D unclear. This CDR3 region has 16 residues. V was shortened by 0 bases and J by 4 bases, with 16 bases between the two germline ends. CDR1 is DFQATT and CDR2 is SNEGSKA in the germline V gene (reference sequence). The CDR3, as DNA: TGCAGTGCTAGAGATAAAGAGGGAGGACTTAATCAGCCCCAGCATTTT. This sequence encodes CSARDKEGGLNQPQHF.

This clonotype came up a few times. CDR3 nucleotide sequence: TGTGCCAGCAGCCAAGATCTTGAAGAGATAACTAACTATGGCTACACCTTC. Its translation: CASSQDLEEITNYGYTF. This chain joins TRBV3-1 and TRBJ1-2; D gene uncertain. The V gene's germline CDR1 is LGHDT and CDR2 YNNKEL (reference sequence). Between the trimmed V and J ends, which lost 0 bases and 0 bases, there was a span of 14 bases. The CDR3 consists of 17 residues.

The count of this clonotype is one. The chain employs TRBV6-6 and TRBJ2-7; D is possibly TRBD1 or TRBD2 (5 bases each). Germline V gene data show CDR1 as MNHNY and CDR2 as SVGAGI (reference sequence). V was trimmed by 5 bases and J by 7 bases, leaving 18 bases between them. The CDR3 consists of 14 residues. CDR3 protein: CASSPRDGSGEQYV. CDR3 nucleotides: TGTGCCAGCAGTCCACGGGACGGATCGGGAGAGCAGTACGTC.

The CDR3: CASRAEAGNQPQHF. The CDR3 bases are TGTGCCAGCAGGGCCGAGGCTGGCAATCAGCCCCAGCATTTT. The chain has TRBV6-5 and TRBJ1-5; D gene ambiguous. The CDR3 is 14 residues long. The germline gives CDR1 MNHEY, CDR2 SVGAGI. Trimming shortened V by 6 bases and J by 2 bases, and 11 bases separated the two germline ends.

A few counts support this clonotype. The chain is built from TRBV27 and TRBJ2-5; possible D gene TRBD1, 6 bases. The CDR3 contains 15 residues. CDR1 is MNHEY, CDR2 SMNVEV, per germline (reference sequence). V gave up 1 base and J gave up 4 bases, with 13 bases separating them. Here the CDR3 reads CASSLLGAAGETQYF. CDR3 sequence (DNA): TGTGCCAGCAGTTTATTGGGGGCTGCGGGAGAGACCCAGTACTTC.

The rearrangement links TRBV15 to TRBJ2-4; 9 bases fit TRBD1. V shed 7 bases, J shed 2 bases, and the junction held 12 bases outside the gene matches. This CDR3 is 17 amino acids long. Germline CDR1 is LNHNV and CDR2 is YYDKDF (reference sequence). DNA of the CDR3: TGTGCCACCACTAAGCAAGGGACAGGGTTCTCCAAAAACATTCAGTACTTC. Its protein is CATTKQGTGFSKNIQYF.

This clonotype turned up a few times. The chain joins TRBV6-5 to TRBJ2-1, with TRBD2 matching over 9 bases. CDR1 MNHEY and CDR2 SVGAGI come from the germline V gene. This CDR3 contains 15 residues. The junction had 11 bases not matched to a gene; V was cut back by 7 bases and J by 7 bases. CDR3 residues: CASTQVAGVWNEQFF. The CDR3 DNA is TGTGCCAGCACCCAAGTAGCGGGGGTATGGAATGAGCAGTTCTTC.

This chain joins TRBV6-6 and TRBJ1-4, with D uncertain. CDR1 and CDR2 (germline): MNHNY, SVGAGI (reference sequence). Trimming removed 2 bases from V and 0 bases from J, with 10 bases in between. The CDR3 extends over 16 amino acids. CDR3 coding DNA: TGTGCCAGCAGTTACGACTTGGGAACAACTAATGAAAAACTGTTTTTT. As protein: CASSYDLGTTNEKLFF.

The sample holds many counts of this clonotype. The chain has TRBV7-2 and TRBJ1-1; D call uncertain. Germline V gene data show CDR1 as SGHTA and CDR2 as FQGNSA. This CDR3 is built from 17 residues. Trimming stripped 4 bases from V and 0 bases from J, with 18 bases between. The DNA for the CDR3 is TGTGCCAGCAGCTCCTCTGGAGTTACTAGAATGAACACTGAAGCTTTCTTT. Encoded protein: CASSSSGVTRMNTEAFF.

This chain links TRBV6-2 or TRBV6-3 with TRBJ1-1; D remains unclear. With 5 bases removed from V and 4 bases from J, the gap between germline ends came to 17 bases. Germline CDR1 MNHEY, CDR2 SVGEGT. The CDR3 runs to 15 residues. The CDR3 loop reads CASSTPRRGSTEAFF. The CDR3 region has the DNA TGTGCCAGCAGTACCCCGCGGCGAGGGAGCACTGAAGCTTTCTTT.

This chain links TRBV6-5 with TRBJ1-1; D call uncertain. From germline, CDR1 is MNHEY and CDR2 SVGAGI. V lost 4 bases and J 3 bases, leaving 12 bases between the germline ends. CDR3 length: 14 amino acids. CDR3 in DNA: TGTGCCAGCAGTTTCTCCCAGGACTACACTGAAGCTTTCTTT. This sequence encodes CASSFSQDYTEAFF.